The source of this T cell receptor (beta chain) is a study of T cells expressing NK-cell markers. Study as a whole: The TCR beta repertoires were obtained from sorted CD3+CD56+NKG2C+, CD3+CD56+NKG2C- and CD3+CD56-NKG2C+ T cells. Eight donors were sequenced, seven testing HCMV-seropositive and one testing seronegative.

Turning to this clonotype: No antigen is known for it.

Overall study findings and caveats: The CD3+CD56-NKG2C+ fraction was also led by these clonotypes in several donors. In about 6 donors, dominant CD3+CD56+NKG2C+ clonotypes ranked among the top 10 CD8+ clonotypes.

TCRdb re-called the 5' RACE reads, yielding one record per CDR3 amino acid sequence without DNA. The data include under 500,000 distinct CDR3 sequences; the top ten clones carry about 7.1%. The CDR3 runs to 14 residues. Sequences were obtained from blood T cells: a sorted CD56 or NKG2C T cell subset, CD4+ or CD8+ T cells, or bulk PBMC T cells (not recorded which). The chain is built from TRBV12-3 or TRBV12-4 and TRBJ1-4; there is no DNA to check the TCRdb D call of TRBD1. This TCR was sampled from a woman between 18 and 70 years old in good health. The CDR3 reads CASSRGVFNEKLFF.